This T cell receptor beta chain was sequenced for a study of cytomegalovirus exposure and HLA in healthy donors. The V gene's germline CDR1 is MNHNS and CDR2 SASEGT. V lost 6 bases, J lost 0 bases, and 20 bases stayed unmatched. The CDR3 length is 21 residues. The PCR employed 60 Vbeta primers together with 13 Jbeta primers. The data were produced by immunoSEQ multiplex PCR, yet TCRdb's version contains in-frame clones alone and is incomplete. The sample contains about 180,000 clones, around 80% of which appear only once. V gene TRBV6-1 combines with J gene TRBJ2-2; 9 bases map to TRBD1. Sequencing was performed on PBMCs. This clonotype was sampled from a girl aged 10-17 years in good health and CMV-seropositive. As DNA, the CDR3 is TGTGCCAGCAGGGAATTGAGGGGACAGGGTTTCCACCCATCGAACACCGGGGAGCTGTTTTTT. Residues: CASRELRGQGFHPSNTGELFF.